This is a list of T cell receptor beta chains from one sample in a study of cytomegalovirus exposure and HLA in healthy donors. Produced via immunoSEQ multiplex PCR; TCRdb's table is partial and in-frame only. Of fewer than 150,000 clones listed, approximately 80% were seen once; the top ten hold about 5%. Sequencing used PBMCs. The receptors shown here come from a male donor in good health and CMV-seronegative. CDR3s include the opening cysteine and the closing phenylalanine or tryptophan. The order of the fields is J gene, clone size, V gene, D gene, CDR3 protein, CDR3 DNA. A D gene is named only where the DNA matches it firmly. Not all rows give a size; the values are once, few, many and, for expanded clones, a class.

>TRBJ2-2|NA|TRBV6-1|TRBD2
CASSDTREANTGELFF
TGTGCCAGCAGTGATACCCGGGAGGCGAACACCGGGGAGCTGTTTTTT
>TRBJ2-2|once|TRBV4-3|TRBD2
CASSQFRGDRTGELFF
TGCGCCAGCAGCCAATTTCGGGGGGACCGGACCGGGGAGCTGTTTTTT
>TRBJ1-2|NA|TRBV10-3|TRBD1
CAISVETGNYGYTF
TGTGCCATCAGTGTTGAGACAGGGAACTATGGCTACACCTTC
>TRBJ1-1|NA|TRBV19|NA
CASSMGRNTEAFF
TGTGCCAGTAGCATGGGGAGGAACACTGAAGCTTTCTTT
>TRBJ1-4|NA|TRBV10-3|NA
CAIRADNEKLFF
TGTGCCATCAGGGCGGATAATGAAAAACTGTTTTTT
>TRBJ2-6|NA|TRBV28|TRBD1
CASSTTGVGANVLTF
TGTGCCAGCAGTACTACAGGGGTTGGGGCCAACGTCCTGACTTTC
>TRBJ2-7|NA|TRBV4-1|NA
CASSYPGQLLYEQYF
TGCGCCAGCAGCTACCCTGGACAGCTGCTCTACGAGCAGTACTTC
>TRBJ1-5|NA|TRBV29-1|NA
CSVASYNQPQHF
TGCAGCGTTGCTAGTTACAATCAGCCCCAGCATTTT
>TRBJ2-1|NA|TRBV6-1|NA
CASSDDGFLRNEQFF
TGTGCCAGCAGTGATGACGGGTTCCTACGCAATGAGCAGTTCTTC
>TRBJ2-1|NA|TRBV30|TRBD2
CAWTSGGNEQFF
TGTGCCTGGACTAGCGGGGGGAATGAGCAGTTCTTC
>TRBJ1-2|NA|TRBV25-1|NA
CASSDSRGYTF
TGTGCCAGCAGTGATAGTCGGGGCTACACCTTC
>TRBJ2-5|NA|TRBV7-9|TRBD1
CASSRTGFGQETQYF
TGTGCCAGCAGCCGGACAGGGTTTGGTCAAGAGACCCAGTACTTC
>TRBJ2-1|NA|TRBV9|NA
CASSVGTEADEQFF
TGTGCCAGCAGCGTAGGGACAGAAGCTGATGAGCAGTTCTTC
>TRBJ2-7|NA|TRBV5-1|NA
CASSLGTGYYEQYF
TGCGCCAGCAGCTTGGGAACAGGATACTACGAGCAGTACTTC
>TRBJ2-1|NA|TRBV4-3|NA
CASSQGPGEGYEQFF
TGCGCCAGCAGCCAAGGGCCAGGGGAGGGTTATGAGCAGTTCTTC
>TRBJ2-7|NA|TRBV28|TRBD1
CASLGWGQGAYEQYF
TGTGCCAGCCTGGGCTGGGGGCAGGGGGCCTACGAGCAGTACTTC
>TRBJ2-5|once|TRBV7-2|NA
CASMTGLQETQYF
TGTGCCAGCATGACTGGCCTTCAAGAGACCCAGTACTTC
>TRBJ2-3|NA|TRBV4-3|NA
CASSLGGGITDTQYF
TGCGCCAGCAGCCTAGGGGGGGGTATCACAGATACGCAGTATTTT
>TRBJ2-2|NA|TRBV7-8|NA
CASSSQGKTGELFF
TGTGCCAGCAGCTCACAGGGTAAAACCGGGGAGCTGTTTTTT
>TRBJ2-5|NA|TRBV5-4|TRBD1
CASRSGTGGRETQYF
TGTGCCAGCAGGTCCGGGACAGGGGGGAGGGAGACCCAGTACTTC
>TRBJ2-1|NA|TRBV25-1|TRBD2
CASSELASGGAYNEQFF
TGTGCCAGCAGTGAACTGGCTAGCGGGGGGGCGTACAATGAGCAGTTCTTC
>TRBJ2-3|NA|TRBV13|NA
CASSSTLSKDTQYF
TGTGCCAGCAGCTCAACCCTAAGCAAGGATACGCAGTATTTT
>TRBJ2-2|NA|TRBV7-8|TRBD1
CASTFRQGADTGELFF
TGTGCCAGCACCTTCAGACAGGGGGCTGACACCGGGGAGCTGTTTTTT
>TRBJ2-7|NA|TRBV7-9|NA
CASSQGDQQYF
TGTGCCAGCAGCCAAGGGGATCAGCAGTACTTC
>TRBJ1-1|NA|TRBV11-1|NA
CASSSNLNTEAFF
TGTGCCAGCAGCTCGAACTTGAACACTGAAGCTTTCTTT
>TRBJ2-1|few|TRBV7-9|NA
CASSPQQGYNEQFF
TGTGCCAGCAGCCCTCAGCAGGGGTACAATGAGCAGTTCTTC
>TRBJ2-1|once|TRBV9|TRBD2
CASSDGGAVYNEQFF
TGTGCCAGCAGCGACGGGGGGGCCGTCTACAATGAGCAGTTCTTC